This TCR beta chain was recorded in a study of T cells in narcolepsy. Findings and caveats of the study: No autoreactive T cell clone sequences appeared in some memory CD4+ repertoires.

Assay: immunoSEQ multiplex PCR; the TCRdb copy retains only in-frame clones and omits some. The repertoire holds around 26,000 clones, with approximately 62% as singletons. V lost 6 bases, J lost 5 bases, and 7 bases stayed unmatched. The CDR3 covers 15 residues. From germline, CDR1 is MDHEN and CDR2 SYDVKM. Regarding this clone: What it binds is not known.

Sequencing used memory (CD45RA-) CD4+ T cells from blood. The receptor was isolated from a human donor in good health. This chain links TRBV28 with TRBJ2-1; TRBD1 matches at 10 bases. CDR3 protein: CASRGAGTGDNEQFF. The CDR3 DNA is TGTGCCAGCAGAGGGGCCGGGACAGGGGACAATGAGCAGTTCTTC.